This paragraph covers one T cell receptor (beta chain) sequence. Its antigen remains unknown. Germline lookup yields CDR1 LNHDA and CDR2 SQIVND (reference sequence). The CDR3 is made up of 12 amino acids. This record belongs to a study of shared clonotypes between healthy human individuals. Study background: Those who served as donors were two women and a few men between the ages of 18 and 49.

Assay execution proceeded at the deep level. Data came from immunoSEQ multiplex PCR; TCRdb stores just in-frame clones and leaves some out. This table has roughly 2.2 million clones, approximately 93% appearing once. Study-wide findings and caveats: Sequencing depth was predicted to influence how clonotypes are shared among donors.

The donor cohort consisted entirely of Caucasian adults residing in Nashville, Tennessee. The sequence derives from a man between 18 and 29 years old in good health. Some clones in this sample may be carry-over from other donors' samples. Input material: naive CD4+ T cells from PBMCs. Subset meaning: CD45RA+ positively selected. The chain is built from TRBV19 and TRBJ2-1; D might be TRBD1 (6 bases). The CDR3 loop is CARGHGYNEQFF. The CDR3, as DNA: TGTGCTCGGGGACACGGGTACAATGAGCAGTTCTTC. Filled out from reference TRBV19 and TRBJ2-1, the complete variable domain reads DGGITQSPKYLFRKEGQNVTLSCEQNLNHDAMYWYRQDPGQGLRLIYYSQIVNDFQKGDIAEGYSVSREKKESFPLTVTSAQKNPTAFYLCARGHGYNEQFFGPGTRLTVL.